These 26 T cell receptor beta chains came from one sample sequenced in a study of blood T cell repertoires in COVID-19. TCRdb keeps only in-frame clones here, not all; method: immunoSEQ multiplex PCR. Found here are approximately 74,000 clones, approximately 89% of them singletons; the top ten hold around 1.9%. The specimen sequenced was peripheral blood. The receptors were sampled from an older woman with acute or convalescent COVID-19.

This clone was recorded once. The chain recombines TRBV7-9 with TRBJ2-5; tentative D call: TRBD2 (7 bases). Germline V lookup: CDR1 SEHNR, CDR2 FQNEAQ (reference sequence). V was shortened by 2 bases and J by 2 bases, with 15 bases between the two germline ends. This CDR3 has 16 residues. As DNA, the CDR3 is TGTGCCAGCAGCTTACTTGGGGGGCGGGAGCAAGAGACCCAGTACTTC. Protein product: CASSLLGGREQETQYF. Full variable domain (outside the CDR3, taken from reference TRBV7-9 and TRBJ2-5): DTGVSQNPRHKITKRGQNVTFRCDPISEHNRLYWYRQTLGQGPEFLTYFQNEAQLEKSRLLSDRFSAERPKGSFSTLEIQRTEQGDSAMYLCASSLLGGREQETQYFGPGTRLLVL.

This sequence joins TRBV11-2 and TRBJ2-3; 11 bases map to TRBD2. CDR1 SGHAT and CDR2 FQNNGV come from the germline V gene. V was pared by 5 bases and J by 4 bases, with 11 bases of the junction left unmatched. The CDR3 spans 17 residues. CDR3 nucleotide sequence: TGTGCCAGCAGCACACTGACTAGCGGGATTTTTGCAGATACGCAGTATTTT. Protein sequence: CASSTLTSGIFADTQYF.

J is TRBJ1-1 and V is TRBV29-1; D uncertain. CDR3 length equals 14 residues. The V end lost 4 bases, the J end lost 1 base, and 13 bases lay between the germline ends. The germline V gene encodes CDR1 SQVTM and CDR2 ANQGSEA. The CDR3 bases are TGCAGCGTTGGACCCCCACAGACGAACACTGAAGCTTTCTTT. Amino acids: CSVGPPQTNTEAFF.

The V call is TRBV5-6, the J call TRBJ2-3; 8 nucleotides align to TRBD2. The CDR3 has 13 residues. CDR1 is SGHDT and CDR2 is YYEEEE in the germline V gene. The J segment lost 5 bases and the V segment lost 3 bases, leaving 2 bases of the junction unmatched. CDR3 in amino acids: CASSSRGVDTQYF. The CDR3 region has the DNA TGTGCCAGCAGCTCGCGGGGGGTAGATACGCAGTATTTT.

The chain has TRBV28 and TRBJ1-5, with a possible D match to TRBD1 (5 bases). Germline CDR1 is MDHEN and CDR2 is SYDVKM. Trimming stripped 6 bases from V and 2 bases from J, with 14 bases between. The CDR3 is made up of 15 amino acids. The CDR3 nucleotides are TGTGCCAGCAGCAAACCCCAAGGGGGCAATCAGCCCCAGCATTTT. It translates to CASSKPQGGNQPQHF.

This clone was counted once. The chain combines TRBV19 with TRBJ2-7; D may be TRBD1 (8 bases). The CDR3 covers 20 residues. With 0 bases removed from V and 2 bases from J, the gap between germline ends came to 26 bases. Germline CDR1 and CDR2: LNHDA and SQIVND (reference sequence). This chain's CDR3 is CASSIEGTGKLPGLTYEQYF. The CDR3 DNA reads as TGTGCCAGTAGTATAGAAGGGACAGGAAAACTACCGGGACTAACCTACGAGCAGTACTTC.

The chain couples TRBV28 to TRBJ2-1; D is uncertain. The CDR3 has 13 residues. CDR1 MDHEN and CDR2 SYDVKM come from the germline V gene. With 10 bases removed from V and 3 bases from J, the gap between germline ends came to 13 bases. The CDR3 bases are TGTGCCACTAAAGCGCGGTACTACAATGAGCAGTTCTTC. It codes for CATKARYYNEQFF.

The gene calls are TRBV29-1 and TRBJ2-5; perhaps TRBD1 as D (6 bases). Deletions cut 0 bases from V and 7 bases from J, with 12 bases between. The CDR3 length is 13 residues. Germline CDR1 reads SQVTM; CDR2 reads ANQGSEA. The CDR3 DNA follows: TGCAGCGTTGAAGATGGTGGCAGGGGGACCCAGTACTTC. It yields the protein CSVEDGGRGTQYF.

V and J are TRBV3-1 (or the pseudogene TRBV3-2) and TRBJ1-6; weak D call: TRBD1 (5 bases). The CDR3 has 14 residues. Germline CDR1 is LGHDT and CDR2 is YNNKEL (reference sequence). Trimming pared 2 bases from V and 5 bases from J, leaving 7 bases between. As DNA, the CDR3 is TGTGCCAGCAGCCAACAGGGTAATAATTCACCCCTCCACTTT. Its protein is CASSQQGNNSPLHF.

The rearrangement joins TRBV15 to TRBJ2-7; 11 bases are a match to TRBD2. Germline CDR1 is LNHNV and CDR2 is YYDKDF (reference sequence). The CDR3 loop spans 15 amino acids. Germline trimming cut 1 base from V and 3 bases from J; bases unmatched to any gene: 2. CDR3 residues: CATSRGLAGGYEQYF. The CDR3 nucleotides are TGTGCCACCAGCAGAGGGCTAGCGGGAGGCTACGAGCAGTACTTC.

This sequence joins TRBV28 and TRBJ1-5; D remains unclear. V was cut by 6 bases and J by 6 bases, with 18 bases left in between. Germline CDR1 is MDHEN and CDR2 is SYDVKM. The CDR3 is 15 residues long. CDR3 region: CASSLATGWVQPQHF. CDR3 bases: TGTGCCAGCAGCCTCGCGACGGGGTGGGTTCAGCCCCAGCATTTT.

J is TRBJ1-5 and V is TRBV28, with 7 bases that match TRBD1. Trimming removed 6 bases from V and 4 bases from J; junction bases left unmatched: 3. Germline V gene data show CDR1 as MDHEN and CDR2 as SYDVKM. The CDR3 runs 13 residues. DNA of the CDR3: TGTGCCAGCAGACACAGGGGTAATCAGCCCCAGCATTTT. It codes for CASRHRGNQPQHF.

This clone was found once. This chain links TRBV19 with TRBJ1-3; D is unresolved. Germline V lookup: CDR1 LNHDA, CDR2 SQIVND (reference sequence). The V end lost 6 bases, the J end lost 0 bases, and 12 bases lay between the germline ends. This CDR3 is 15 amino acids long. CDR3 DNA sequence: TGTGCCAGTAGCCGAGAGCTTATCTCTGGAAACACCATATATTTT. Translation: CASSRELISGNTIYF.

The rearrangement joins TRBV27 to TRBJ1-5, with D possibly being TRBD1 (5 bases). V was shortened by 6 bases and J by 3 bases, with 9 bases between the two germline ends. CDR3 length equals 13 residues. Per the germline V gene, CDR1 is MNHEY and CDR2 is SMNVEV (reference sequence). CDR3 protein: CASRGRVNQPQHF. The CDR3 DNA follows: TGTGCCAGCAGGGGGCGAGTCAATCAGCCCCAGCATTTT.

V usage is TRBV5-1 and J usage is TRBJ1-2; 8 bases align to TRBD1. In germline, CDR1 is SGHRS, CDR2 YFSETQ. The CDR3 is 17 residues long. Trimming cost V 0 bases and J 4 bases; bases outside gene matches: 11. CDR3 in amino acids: CASSLGQGRGVFYGYTF. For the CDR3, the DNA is TGCGCCAGCAGCTTGGGACAGGGGCGCGGGGTATTCTATGGCTACACCTTC.

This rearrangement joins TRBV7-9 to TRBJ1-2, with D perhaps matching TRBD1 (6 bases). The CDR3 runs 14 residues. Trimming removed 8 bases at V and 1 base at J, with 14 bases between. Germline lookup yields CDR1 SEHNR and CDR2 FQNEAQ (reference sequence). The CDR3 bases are TGTGCCAGCCTTTCGACAGGACATAACTATGGCTACACCTTC. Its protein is CASLSTGHNYGYTF.

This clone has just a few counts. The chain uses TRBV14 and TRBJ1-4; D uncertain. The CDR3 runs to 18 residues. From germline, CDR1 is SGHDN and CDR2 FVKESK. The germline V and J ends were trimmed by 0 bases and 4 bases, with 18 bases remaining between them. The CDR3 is CASSQDPMPPSGNEKLFF. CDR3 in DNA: TGTGCCAGCAGCCAAGACCCCATGCCCCCTTCGGGTAATGAAAAACTGTTTTTT.

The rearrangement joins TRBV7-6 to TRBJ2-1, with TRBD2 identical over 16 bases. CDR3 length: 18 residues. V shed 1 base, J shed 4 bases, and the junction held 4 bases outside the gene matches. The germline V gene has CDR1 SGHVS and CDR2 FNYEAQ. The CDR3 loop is CASSLEGLAGGRYNEQFF. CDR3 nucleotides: TGTGCCAGCAGCTTAGAGGGACTAGCGGGAGGGAGATACAATGAGCAGTTCTTC.

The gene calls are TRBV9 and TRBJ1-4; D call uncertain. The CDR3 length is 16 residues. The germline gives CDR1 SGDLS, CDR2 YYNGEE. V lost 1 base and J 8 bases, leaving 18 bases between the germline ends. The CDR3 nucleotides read TGTGCCAGCAGCGTATTTGACGGCAGACATGTCGAAAAACTGTTTTTT. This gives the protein CASSVFDGRHVEKLFF. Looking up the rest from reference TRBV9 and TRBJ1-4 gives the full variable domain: DSGVTQTPKHLITATGQRVTLRCSPRSGDLSVYWYQQSLDQGLQFLIQYYNGEERAKGNILERFSAQQFPDLHSELNLSSLELGDSALYFCASSVFDGRHVEKLFFGSGTQLSVL.

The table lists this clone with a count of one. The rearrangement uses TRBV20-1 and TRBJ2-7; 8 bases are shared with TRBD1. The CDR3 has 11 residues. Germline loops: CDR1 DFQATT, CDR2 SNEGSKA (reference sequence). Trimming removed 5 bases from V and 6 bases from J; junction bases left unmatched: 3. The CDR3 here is CSAPQGAEQYF. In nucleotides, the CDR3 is TGCAGTGCTCCTCAGGGGGCCGAGCAGTACTTC.

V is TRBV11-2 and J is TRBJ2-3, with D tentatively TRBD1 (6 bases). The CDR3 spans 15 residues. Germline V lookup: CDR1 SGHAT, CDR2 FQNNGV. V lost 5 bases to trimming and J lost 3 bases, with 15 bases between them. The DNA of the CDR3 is TGTGCCAGCAGCCTGGCGGGTGGACAGACAGATACGCAGTATTTT. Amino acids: CASSLAGGQTDTQYF.

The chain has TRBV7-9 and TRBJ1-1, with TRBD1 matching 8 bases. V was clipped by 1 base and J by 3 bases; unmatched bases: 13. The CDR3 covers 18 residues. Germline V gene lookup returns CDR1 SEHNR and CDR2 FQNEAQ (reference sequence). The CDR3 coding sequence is TGTGCCAGCAGCTTAGAGGTCAGGGGGCGTGAATGGGACACTGAAGCTTTCTTT. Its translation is CASSLEVRGREWDTEAFF.

This chain's CDR3 is CASSRQGGNQPQHF. CDR3 bases: TGTGCCAGCTCGCGCCAAGGGGGCAATCAGCCCCAGCATTTT. The rearrangement joins TRBV18 to TRBJ1-5, with D possibly matching TRBD1 (5 bases). With 6 bases removed from V and 2 bases from J, the gap between germline ends came to 11 bases. The CDR3 runs 14 residues. Germline loops: CDR1 KGHSH, CDR2 LQKENI.

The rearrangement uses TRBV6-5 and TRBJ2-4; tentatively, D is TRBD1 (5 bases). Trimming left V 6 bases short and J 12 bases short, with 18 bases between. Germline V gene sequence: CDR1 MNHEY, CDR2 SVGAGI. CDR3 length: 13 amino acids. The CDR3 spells CASRPQGNLGQYF. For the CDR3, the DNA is TGTGCCAGCAGACCTCAGGGAAATTTGGGTCAGTACTTC.

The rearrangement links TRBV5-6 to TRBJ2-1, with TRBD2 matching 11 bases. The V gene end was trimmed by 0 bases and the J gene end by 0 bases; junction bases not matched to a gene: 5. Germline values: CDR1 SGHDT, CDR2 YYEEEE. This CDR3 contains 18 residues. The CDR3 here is CASSLGLAGSSSYNEQFF. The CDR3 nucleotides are TGTGCCAGCAGCTTGGGACTAGCGGGGAGCAGCTCCTACAATGAGCAGTTCTTC. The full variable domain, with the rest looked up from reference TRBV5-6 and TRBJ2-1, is DAGVTQSPTHLIKTRGQQVTLRCSPKSGHDTVSWYQQALGQGPQFIFQYYEEEERQRGNFPDRFSGHQFPNYSSELNVNALLLGDSALYLCASSLGLAGSSSYNEQFFGPGTRLTVL.

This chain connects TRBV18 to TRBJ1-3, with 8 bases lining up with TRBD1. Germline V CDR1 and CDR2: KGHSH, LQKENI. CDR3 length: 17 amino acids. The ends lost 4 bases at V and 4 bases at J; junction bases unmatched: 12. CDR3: CASSLTKADRAGNTIYF. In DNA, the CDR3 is TGTGCCAGCTCACTCACTAAAGCGGACAGGGCAGGAAACACCATATATTTT.